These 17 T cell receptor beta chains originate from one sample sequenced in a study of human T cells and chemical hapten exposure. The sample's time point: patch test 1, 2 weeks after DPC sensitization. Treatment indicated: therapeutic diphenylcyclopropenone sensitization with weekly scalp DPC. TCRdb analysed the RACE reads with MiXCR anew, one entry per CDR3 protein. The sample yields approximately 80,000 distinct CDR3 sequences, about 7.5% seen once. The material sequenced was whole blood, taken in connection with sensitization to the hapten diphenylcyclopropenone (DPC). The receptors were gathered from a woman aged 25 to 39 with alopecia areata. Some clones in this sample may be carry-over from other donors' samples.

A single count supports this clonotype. CDR3 sequence: CASSQDYVLGQTTDTQYF. In DNA, the CDR3 is TGTGCCAGCAGCCAAGATTATGTTTTGGGACAGACCACAGATACGCAGTATTTT. The V call is TRBV3-1, the J call TRBJ2-3; TRBD1 matches at 7 bases. Germline loops: CDR1 LGHDT, CDR2 YNNKEL (reference sequence). Trimming took 0 bases from V and 2 from J; bases not matched to a gene: 11. This CDR3 spans 18 amino acids.

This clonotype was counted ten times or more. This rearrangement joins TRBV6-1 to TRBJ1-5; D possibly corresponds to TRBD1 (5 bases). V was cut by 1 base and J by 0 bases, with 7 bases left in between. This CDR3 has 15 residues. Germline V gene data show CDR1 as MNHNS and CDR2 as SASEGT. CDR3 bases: TGTGCCAGCAGTGAAGGACAGTTTAGCAATCAGCCCCAGCATTTT. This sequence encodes CASSEGQFSNQPQHF.

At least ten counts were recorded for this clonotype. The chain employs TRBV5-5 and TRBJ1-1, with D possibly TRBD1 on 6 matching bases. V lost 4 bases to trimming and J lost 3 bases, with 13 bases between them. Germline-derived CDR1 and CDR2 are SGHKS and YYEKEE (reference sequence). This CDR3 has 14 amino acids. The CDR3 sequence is CASSPTGKHTEAFF. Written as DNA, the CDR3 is TGTGCCAGCAGCCCCACAGGGAAACACACTGAAGCTTTCTTT.

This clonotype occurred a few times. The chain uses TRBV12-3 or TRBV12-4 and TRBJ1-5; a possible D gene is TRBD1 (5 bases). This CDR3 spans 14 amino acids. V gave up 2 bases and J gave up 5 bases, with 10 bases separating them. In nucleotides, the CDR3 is TGTGCCAGCAGTTTATCGTCGGGGGATCAGCCCCAGCATTTT. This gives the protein CASSLSSGDQPQHF.

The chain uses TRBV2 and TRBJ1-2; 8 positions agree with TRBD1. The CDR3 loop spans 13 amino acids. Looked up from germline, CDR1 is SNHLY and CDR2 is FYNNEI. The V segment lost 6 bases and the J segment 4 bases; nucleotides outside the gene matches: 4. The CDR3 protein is CASRDRAAYGYTF. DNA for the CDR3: TGTGCCAGCAGGGACAGGGCTGCCTATGGCTACACCTTC. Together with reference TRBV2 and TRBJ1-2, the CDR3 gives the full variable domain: EPEVTQTPSHQVTQMGQEVILRCVPISNHLYFYWYRQILGQKVEFLVSFYNNEISEKSEIFDDQFSVERPDGSNFTLKIRSTKLEDSAMYFCASRDRAAYGYTFGSGTRLTVV.

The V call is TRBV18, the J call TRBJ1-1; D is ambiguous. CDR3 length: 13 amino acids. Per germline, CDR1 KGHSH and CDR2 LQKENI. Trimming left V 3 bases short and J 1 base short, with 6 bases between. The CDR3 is CASSPFPNTEAFF. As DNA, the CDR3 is TGTGCCAGCTCACCTTTCCCGAACACTGAAGCTTTCTTT.

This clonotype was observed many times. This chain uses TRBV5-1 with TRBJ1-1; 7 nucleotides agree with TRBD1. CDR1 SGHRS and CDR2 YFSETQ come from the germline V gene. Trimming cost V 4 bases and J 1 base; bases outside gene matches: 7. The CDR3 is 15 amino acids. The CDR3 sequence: CASSTLGQKNTEAFF. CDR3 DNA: TGCGCCAGCAGCACACTGGGACAGAAGAACACTGAAGCTTTCTTT.

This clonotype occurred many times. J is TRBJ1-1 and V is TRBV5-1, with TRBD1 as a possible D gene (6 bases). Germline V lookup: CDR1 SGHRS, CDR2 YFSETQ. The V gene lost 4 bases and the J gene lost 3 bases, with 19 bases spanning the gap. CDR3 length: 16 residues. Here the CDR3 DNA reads TGCGCCAGCAGCGGGAGTGGGGGCTTTTCTCACACTGAAGCTTTCTTT. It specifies CASSGSGGFSHTEAFF.

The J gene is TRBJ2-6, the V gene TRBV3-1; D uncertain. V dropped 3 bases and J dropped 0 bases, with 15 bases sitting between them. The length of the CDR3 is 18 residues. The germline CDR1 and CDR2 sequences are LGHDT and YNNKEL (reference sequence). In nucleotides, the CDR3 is TGTGCCAGCAGCCACTTCGGCTTCTGGATCTCTGGGGCCAACGTCCTGACTTTC. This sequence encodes CASSHFGFWISGANVLTF.

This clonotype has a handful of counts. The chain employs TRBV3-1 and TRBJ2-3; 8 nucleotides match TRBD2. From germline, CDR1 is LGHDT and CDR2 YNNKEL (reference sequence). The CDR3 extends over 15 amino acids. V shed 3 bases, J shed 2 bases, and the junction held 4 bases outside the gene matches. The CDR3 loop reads CASSQLAGITDTQYF. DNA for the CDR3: TGTGCCAGCAGCCAGTTAGCGGGGATCACAGATACGCAGTATTTT.

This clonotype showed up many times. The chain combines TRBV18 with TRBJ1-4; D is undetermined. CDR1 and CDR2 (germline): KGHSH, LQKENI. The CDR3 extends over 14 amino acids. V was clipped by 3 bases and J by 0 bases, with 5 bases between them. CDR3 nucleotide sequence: TGTGCCAGCTCACCGTTAGCAACTAATGAAAAACTGTTTTTT. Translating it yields CASSPLATNEKLFF. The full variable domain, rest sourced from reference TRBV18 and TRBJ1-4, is NAGVMQNPRHLVRRRGQEARLRCSPMKGHSHVYWYRQLPEEGLKFMVYLQKENIIDESGMPKERFSAEFPKEGPSILRIQQVVRGDSAAYFCASSPLATNEKLFFGSGTQLSVL.

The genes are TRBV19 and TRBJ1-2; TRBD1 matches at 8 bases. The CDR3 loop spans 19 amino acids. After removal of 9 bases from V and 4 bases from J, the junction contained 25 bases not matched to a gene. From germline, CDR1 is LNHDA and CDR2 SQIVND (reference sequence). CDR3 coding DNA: TGTGCCAGCAATCGAATACGGACAGGGTCCCTCCCGGGGCCCTATGGCTACACCTTC. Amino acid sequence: CASNRIRTGSLPGPYGYTF.

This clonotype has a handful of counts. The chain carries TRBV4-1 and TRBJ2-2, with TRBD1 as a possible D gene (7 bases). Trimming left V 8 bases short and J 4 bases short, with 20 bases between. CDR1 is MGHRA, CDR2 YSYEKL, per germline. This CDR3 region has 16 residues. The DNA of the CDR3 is TGCGCCAGCGGGATCGGAGGGGGCCGAGGCACCGGGGAGCTGTTTTTT. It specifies CASGIGGGRGTGELFF.

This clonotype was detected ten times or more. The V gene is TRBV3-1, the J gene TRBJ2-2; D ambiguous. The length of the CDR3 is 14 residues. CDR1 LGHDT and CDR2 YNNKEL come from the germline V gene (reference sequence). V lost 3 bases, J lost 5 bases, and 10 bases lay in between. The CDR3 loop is CASSHGLFTGELFF. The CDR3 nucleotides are TGTGCCAGCAGCCATGGCCTCTTTACCGGGGAGCTGTTTTTT.

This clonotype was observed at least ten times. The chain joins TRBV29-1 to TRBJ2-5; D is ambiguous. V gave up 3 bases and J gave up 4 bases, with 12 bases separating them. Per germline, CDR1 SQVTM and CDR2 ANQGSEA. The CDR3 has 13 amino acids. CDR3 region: CSVEVGLGETQYF. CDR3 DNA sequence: TGCAGCGTTGAGGTAGGGCTGGGAGAGACCCAGTACTTC.

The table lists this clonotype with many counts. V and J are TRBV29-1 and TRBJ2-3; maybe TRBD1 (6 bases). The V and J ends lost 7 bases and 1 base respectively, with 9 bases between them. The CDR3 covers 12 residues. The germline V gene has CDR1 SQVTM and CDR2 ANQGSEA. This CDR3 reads CSGHRGTDTQYF. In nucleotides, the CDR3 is TGCAGCGGCCACAGGGGCACAGATACGCAGTATTTT.

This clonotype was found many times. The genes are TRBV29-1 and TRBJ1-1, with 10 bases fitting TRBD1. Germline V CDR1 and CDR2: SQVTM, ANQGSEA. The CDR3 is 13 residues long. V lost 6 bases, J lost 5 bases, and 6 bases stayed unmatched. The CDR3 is CSVTAGQGTEAFF. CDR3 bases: TGCAGCGTAACTGCGGGACAGGGGACTGAAGCTTTCTTT.